This T cell receptor (beta chain) is from a study of blood T cell repertoires in COVID-19. Here immunoSEQ multiplex PCR was the method, and the copy in TCRdb shows in-frame clones only, minus some. The data contain 200,000 to 250,000 clones, about 83% of them singletons. The germline gives CDR1 SNHLY, CDR2 FYNNEI. Trimming left V 6 bases short and J 8 bases short, with 16 bases between. The CDR3 is 13 residues long. V is TRBV2 and J is TRBJ1-2; D possibly corresponds to TRBD1 (6 bases). The origin of this receptor is a man of 80 years or more with acute or convalescent COVID-19. Material for sequencing was peripheral blood. CDR3 nucleotide sequence: TGTGCCAGCAGCTGGACCTTACAGGGCGGCTACACCTTC. This sequence encodes CASSWTLQGGYTF.